A selection of T cell receptor beta chains follows, all from one sample in a study of blood T cell repertoires in COVID-19. TCRdb's copy holds only in-frame clones and misses some; the assay was immunoSEQ multiplex PCR. Of 220,000 or so clones listed, approximately 90% are singletons. The sample taken for sequencing was peripheral blood. The receptors derive from a woman aged 45 to 65 with COVID-19, enrolled during active disease. Both conserved end residues are part of each CDR3. A D gene is named only where the DNA matches it firmly. A row's size may be missing; if present it is once, few, many or a size class.

V gene,D gene,clone size,CDR3 protein
TRBV30,.,.,CAWSAVGGADGYTF
TRBV7-8,TRBD1,.,CASSLGTGVAYGYTF
TRBV7-2,TRBD1,.,CASSLDVVGTANSPLHF
TRBV18,TRBD1,medium-sized,CASSPDRAGGYTF
TRBV6-5,.,few,CATMTETGELFF
TRBV5-1,.,.,CASSLVIGSTPYNEQFF
TRBV20-1,.,.,CSVTQNTEAFF
TRBV2,.,.,CASKTGTGADTQYF
TRBV12-3/TRBV12-4,.,.,CASSLSPGEAFF
TRBV7-2,TRBD2,.,CASSYGAGGWTDTQYF
TRBV6-5,.,.,CASSPSRGNTGELFF
TRBV6-5,.,.,CASSYGARGTEAFF
TRBV5-4,.,.,CASSLVGRTGELFF
TRBV28,TRBD1,.,CASSLAQGMNTEAFF